The clone carrying this T cell receptor (beta chain) has a single count. In the authors' methods: Amplified reference gene primers provided the basis for estimating nucleated cell counts. Clones were sequenced by immunoSEQ multiplex PCR, and TCRdb holds only the in-frame ones, with some missing. V, J and clone size are taken as reported in that table, and D and trimming were inferred from the DNA itself. This table has under 250,000 clones, about nine tenths appearing once. CDR3 length: 15 residues. The trim removed 3 bases at V and 1 base at J, leaving 2 bases unmatched. Germline CDR1 is DFQATT and CDR2 is SNEGSKA (reference sequence). This entry belongs to a study of blood T cell repertoires in COVID-19. Study at large: Samples came from the United States, Italy and Spain, spanning acute and convalescent COVID-19. Nucleic acid was either cDNA or gDNA, and it came from T cells, B-cell-depleted T cells, or PBMCs.

The sequenced sample consisted of peripheral blood. The rearrangement joins TRBV20-1 to TRBJ2-1, with 11 bases matching TRBD2. The TCR sequence derives from a woman aged 55-70 years with acute or convalescent COVID-19. The CDR3, as DNA: TGCAGTGCTAGTAGCGGGGGGGCGTCCTACAATGAGCAGTTCTTC. Amino acid sequence: CSASSGGASYNEQFF.